Given below is one T cell receptor beta chain in context. Other DNA sequences in the sample encode the same CDR3. Libraries were prepared by immunoSEQ multiplex PCR; TCRdb keeps only in-frame clonotypes and omits some of them. The sample includes 75,000 to 100,000 clones, 85% to 95% seen only once; the top ten take about 2%. These data come from a study of T cell changes during pregnancy in multiple sclerosis. CDR1 is SGHDT, CDR2 YYEEEE, per germline. The CDR3 has 14 residues. The junction had 3 bases not matched to a gene; V was cut back by 3 bases and J by 4 bases. The receptor was derived from a female donor with multiple sclerosis, enrolled in a pregnancy study. Sample: peripheral blood, taken after pregnancy. V and J are TRBV5-6 and TRBJ1-5; TRBD1 aligns across 8 bases. The CDR3 region has the DNA TGTGCCAGCAGCTCAGGACAGGGTAATCAGCCCCAGCATTTT. It is translated as CASSSGQGNQPQHF.